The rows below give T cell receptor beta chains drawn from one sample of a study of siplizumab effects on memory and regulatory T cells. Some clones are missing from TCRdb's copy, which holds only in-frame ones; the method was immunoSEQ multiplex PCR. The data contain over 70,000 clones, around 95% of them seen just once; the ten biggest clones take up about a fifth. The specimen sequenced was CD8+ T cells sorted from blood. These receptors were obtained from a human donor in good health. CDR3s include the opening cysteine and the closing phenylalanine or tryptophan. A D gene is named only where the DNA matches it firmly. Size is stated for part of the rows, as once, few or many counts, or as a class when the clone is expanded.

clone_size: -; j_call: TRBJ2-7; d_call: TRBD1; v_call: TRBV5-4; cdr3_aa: CASRDRGGYEQYF; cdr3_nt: TGTGCCAGCAGAGACAGGGGGGGCTACGAGCAGTACTTC
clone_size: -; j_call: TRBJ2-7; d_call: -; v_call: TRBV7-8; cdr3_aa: CASSPGGYEQYF; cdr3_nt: TGTGCCAGCAGCCCTGGGGGGTACGAGCAGTACTTC
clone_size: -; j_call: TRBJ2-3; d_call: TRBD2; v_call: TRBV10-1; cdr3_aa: CASSGGLARSTDTQYF; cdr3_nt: TGCGCCAGCAGTGGGGGACTAGCGAGAAGCACAGATACGCAGTATTTT
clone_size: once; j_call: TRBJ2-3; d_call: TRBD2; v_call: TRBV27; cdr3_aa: CASSPGLAGVTDTQYF; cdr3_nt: TGTGCCAGCAGTCCGGGACTAGCGGGAGTTACAGATACGCAGTATTTT
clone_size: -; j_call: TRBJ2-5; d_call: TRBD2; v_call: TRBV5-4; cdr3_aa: CASSPDVGLAGQETQYF; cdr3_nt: TGTGCCAGCAGCCCCGATGTGGGGCTAGCGGGACAAGAGACCCAGTACTTC
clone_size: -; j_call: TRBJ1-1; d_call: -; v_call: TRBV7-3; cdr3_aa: CASKDGNHLEAFF; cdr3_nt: TGTGCCAGTAAGGACGGTAACCATTTAGAAGCTTTCTTT
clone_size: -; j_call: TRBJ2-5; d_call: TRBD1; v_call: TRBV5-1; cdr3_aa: CASSFGTGQETQYF; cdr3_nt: TGCGCCAGCAGCTTCGGGACAGGTCAAGAGACCCAGTACTTC
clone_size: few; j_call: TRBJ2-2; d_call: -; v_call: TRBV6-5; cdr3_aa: CASSYREHGELFF; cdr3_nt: TGTGCCAGCAGTTACCGGGAGCACGGGGAGCTGTTTTTT
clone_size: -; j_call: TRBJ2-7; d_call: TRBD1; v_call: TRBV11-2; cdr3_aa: CASSPAGGSYEQYF; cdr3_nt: TGTGCCAGCAGCCCCGCAGGGGGCTCCTACGAGCAGTACTTC
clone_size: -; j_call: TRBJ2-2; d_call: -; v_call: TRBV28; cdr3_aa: CASSLSRAKLFF; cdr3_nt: TGTGCCAGCAGTTTATCCAGGGCGAAGCTGTTTTTT
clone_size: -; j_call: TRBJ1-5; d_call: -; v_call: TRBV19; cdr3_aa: CASSIGNQPQHF; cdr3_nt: TGTGCCAGTAGTATCGGGAATCAGCCCCAGCATTTT
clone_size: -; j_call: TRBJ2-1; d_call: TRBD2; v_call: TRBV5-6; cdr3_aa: CASSLDRTSSAYEQFF; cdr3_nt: TGTGCCAGCAGCTTGGATAGGACTAGCTCTGCATATGAGCAGTTCTTC
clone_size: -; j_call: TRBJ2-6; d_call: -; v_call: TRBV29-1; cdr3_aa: CSVQSGVTGANVLTF; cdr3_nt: TGCAGCGTACAAAGTGGGGTAACTGGGGCCAACGTCCTGACTTTC
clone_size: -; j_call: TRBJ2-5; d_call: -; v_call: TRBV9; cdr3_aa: CASSYQGIARETQYF; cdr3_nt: TGTGCCAGCAGCTACCAGGGGATAGCGCGGGAGACCCAGTACTTC
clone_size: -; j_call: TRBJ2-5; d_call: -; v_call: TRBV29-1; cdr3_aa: CSVVRPYQETQYF; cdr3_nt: TGCAGCGTTGTCAGGCCGTACCAAGAGACCCAGTACTTC
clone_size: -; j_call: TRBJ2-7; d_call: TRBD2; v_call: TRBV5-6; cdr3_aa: CASSLVPSGRNEQYF; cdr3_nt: TGTGCCAGCAGCTTGGTGCCTAGCGGGAGGAACGAGCAGTACTTC
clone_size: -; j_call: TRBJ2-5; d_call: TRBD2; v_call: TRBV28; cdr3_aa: CASSSTSGTNLQETQYF; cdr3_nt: TGTGCCAGCAGTTCGACTAGCGGAACTAATCTCCAAGAGACCCAGTACTTC
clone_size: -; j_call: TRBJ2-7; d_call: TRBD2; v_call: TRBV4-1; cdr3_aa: CASKDLAGENEQYF; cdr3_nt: TGCGCCAGCAAAGACCTAGCGGGAGAAAACGAGCAGTACTTC
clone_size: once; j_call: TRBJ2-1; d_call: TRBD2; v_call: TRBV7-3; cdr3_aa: CASSPGGGYNEQFF; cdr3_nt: TGTGCCAGCAGCCCGGGGGGAGGCTACAATGAGCAGTTCTTC
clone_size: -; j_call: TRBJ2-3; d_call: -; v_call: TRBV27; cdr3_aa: CASSPLGGFGPEGADTQYF; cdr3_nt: TGTGCCAGCAGCCCTCTCGGGGGGTTCGGCCCCGAGGGGGCAGATACGCAGTATTTT
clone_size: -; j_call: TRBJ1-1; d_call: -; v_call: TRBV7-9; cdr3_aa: CASSLAEMNTEAFF; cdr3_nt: TGTGCCAGCAGCTTAGCGGAAATGAACACTGAAGCTTTCTTT
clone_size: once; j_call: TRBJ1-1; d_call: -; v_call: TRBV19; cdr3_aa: CASTEAARGATEAFF; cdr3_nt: TGTGCCAGTACAGAAGCCGCCCGGGGCGCCACCGAAGCTTTCTTT
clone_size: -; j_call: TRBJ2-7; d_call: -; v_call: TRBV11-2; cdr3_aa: CASSLGISYEQYF; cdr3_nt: TGTGCCAGCAGCTTAGGGATCTCCTACGAGCAGTACTTC
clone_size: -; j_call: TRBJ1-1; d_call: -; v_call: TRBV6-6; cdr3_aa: CASSYLKGDTEAFF; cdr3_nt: TGTGCCAGCAGTTACTTGAAGGGGGACACTGAAGCTTTCTTT
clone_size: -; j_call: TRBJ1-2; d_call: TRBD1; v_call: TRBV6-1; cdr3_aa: CASSEFVGTGGFGYTF; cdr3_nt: TGTGCCAGCAGTGAATTTGTCGGGACAGGGGGCTTCGGCTACACCTTC
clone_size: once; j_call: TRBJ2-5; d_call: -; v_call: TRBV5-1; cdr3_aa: CASSLGLGTETQYF; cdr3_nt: TGCGCCAGCAGCTTGGGACTAGGAACGGAGACCCAGTACTTC
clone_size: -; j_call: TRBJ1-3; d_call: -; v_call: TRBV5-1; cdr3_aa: CASSLGLWGESKISGNTIYF; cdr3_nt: TGCGCCAGCAGCTTGGGATTGTGGGGCGAATCTAAGATCTCTGGAAACACCATATATTTT
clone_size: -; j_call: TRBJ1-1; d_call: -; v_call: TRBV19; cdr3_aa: CASSLGNTEAFF; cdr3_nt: TGTGCCAGTAGTTTAGGGAACACTGAAGCTTTCTTT
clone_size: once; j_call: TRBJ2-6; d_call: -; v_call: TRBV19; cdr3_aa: CASSPSGSGANVLTF; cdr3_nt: TGTGCCAGTAGCCCCTCGGGGTCTGGGGCCAACGTCCTGACTTTC
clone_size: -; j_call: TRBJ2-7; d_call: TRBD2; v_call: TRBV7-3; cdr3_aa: CASSLGLAGHTEQYF; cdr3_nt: TGTGCCAGCAGCCTGGGACTAGCGGGACATACCGAGCAGTACTTC
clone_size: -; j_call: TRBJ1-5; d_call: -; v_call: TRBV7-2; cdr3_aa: CASSLDSAGNGINQPQHF; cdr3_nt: TGTGCCAGCAGCTTAGACTCGGCAGGCAATGGGATCAATCAGCCCCAGCATTTT
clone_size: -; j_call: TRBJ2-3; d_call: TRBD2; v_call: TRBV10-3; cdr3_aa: CAISEAGGRADTQYF; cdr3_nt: TGTGCCATCAGTGAAGCGGGAGGCAGGGCAGATACGCAGTATTTT
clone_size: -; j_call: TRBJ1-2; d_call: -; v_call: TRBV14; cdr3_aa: CASSQDGQFGGYTF; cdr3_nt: TGTGCCAGCAGCCAAGATGGACAGTTCGGTGGCTACACCTTC
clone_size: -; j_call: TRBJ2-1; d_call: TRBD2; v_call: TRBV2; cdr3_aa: CAIITSGSSNEQFF; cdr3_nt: TGTGCCATCATCACTAGCGGGAGTTCGAATGAGCAGTTCTTC
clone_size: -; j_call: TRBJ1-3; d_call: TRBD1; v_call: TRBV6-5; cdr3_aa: CASGTGGPNTIYF; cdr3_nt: TGTGCCAGCGGGACAGGGGGCCCCAACACCATATATTTT
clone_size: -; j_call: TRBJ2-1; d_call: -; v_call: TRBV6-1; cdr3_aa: CASSEDGIYNEQFF; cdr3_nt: TGTGCCAGCAGTGAAGACGGGATATACAATGAGCAGTTCTTC
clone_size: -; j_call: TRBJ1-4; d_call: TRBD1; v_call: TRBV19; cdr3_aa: CASRRRGDLLNEKLFF; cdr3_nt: TGTGCCAGTAGACGCAGGGGGGATCTCCTTAATGAAAAACTGTTTTTT
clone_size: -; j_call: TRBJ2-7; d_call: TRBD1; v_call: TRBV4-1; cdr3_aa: CASSRGTGAPYEQYF; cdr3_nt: TGCGCCAGCAGCCGCGGAACAGGGGCCCCCTACGAGCAGTACTTC
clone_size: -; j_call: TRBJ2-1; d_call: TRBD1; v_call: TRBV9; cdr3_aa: CASSVPLLGKGQTYNEQFF; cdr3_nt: TGTGCCAGCAGCGTACCTCTTCTTGGCAAGGGACAGACCTACAATGAGCAGTTCTTC
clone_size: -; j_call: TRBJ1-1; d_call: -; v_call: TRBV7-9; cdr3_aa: CASSFSGAKGNTEAFF; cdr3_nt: TGTGCCAGCAGCTTCTCGGGGGCCAAGGGGAACACTGAAGCTTTCTTT
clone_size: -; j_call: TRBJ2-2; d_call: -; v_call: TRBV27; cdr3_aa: CASSRRQNTGELFF; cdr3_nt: TGTGCCAGCAGCCGGAGGCAGAACACCGGGGAGCTGTTTTTT
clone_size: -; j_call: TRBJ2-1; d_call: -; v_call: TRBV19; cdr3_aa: CASSIGGSYNEQFF; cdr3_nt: TGTGCCAGTAGTATTGGCGGCTCCTACAATGAGCAGTTCTTC
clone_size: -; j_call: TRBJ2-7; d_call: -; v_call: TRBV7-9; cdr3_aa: CASSLPQDTVGEQYF; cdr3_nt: TGTGCCAGCAGCTTACCCCAGGACACCGTCGGTGAGCAGTACTTC
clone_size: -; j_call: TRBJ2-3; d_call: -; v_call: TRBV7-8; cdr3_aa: CASSLGFITGAVSTDTQYF; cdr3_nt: TGTGCCAGCAGCTTAGGGTTTATTACCGGGGCCGTTAGCACAGATACGCAGTATTTT
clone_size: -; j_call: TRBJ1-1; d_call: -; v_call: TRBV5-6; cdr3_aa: CASSSGTAEAFF; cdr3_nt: TGTGCCAGCAGCTCAGGGACGGCCGAAGCTTTCTTT
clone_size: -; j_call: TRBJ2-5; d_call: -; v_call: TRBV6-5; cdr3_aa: CASSPSLRGTQYF; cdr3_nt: TGTGCCAGCAGTCCTTCCCTCCGAGGGACCCAGTACTTC
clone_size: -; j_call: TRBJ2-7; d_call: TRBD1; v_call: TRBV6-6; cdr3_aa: CASGVRDRDSYEQYF; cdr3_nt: TGTGCCAGCGGAGTCCGGGACAGGGACTCCTACGAGCAGTACTTC
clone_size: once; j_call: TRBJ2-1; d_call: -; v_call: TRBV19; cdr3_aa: CASSIGGNSYNEQFF; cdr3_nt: TGTGCCAGTAGTATCGGTGGGAATTCCTACAATGAGCAGTTCTTC
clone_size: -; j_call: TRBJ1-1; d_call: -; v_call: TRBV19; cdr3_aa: CASSIGTNTEAFF; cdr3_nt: TGTGCCAGTAGTATAGGGACGAACACTGAAGCTTTCTTT
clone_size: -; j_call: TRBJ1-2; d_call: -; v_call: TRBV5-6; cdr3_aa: CASRDGRSENYGYTF; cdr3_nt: TGTGCCAGCAGGGATGGCAGGTCGGAAAACTATGGCTACACCTTC
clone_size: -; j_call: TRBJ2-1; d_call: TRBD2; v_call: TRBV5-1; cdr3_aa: CASSLGEGPYNEQFF; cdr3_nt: TGCGCCAGCAGCTTGGGGGAGGGCCCCTACAATGAGCAGTTCTTC
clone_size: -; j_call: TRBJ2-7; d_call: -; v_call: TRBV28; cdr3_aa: CASSLYPGTHPYEQYF; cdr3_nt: TGTGCCAGCAGTTTATACCCGGGGACTCACCCTTACGAGCAGTACTTC
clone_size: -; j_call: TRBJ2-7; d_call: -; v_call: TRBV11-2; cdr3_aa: CASRGRASSYEQYF; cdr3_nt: TGTGCCAGCCGAGGCAGGGCAAGTTCCTACGAGCAGTACTTC
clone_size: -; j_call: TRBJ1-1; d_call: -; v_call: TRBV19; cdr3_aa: CASSIEPGNTEAFF; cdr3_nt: TGTGCCAGTAGTATAGAACCGGGAAACACTGAAGCTTTCTTT